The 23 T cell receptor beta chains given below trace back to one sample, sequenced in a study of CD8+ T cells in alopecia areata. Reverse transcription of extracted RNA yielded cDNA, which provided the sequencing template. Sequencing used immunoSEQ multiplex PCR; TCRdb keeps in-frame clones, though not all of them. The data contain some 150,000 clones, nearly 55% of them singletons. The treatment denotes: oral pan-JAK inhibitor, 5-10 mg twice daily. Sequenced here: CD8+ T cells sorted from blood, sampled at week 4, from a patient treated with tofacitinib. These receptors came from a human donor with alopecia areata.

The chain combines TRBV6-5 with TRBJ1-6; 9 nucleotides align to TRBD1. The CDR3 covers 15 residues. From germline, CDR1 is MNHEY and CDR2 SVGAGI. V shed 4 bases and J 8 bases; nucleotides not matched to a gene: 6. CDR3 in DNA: TGTGCCAGCAGTTCCCCCCGGACAGGGGATTCACCCCTCCACTTT. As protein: CASSSPRTGDSPLHF.

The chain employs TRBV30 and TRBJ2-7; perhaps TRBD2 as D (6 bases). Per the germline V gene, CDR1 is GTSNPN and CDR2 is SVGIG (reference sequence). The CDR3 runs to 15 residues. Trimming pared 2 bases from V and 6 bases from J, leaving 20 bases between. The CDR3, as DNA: TGTGCCTGGAGTTTCTATGGGAGGCTGACCTCCGAGCAGTACTTC. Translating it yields CAWSFYGRLTSEQYF. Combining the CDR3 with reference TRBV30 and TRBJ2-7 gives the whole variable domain SQTIHQWPATLVQPVGSPLSLECTVEGTSNPNLYWYRQAAGRGLQLLFYSVGIGQISSEVPQNLSASRPQDRQFILSSKKLLLSDSGFYLCAWSFYGRLTSEQYFGPGTRLTVT.

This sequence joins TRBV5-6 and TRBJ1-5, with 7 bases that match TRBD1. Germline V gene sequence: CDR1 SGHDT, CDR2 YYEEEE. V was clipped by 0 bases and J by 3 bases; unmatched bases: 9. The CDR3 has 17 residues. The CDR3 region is CASSLAPITGVNQPQHF. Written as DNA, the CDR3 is TGTGCCAGCAGCTTGGCCCCTATTACAGGGGTCAATCAGCCCCAGCATTTT.

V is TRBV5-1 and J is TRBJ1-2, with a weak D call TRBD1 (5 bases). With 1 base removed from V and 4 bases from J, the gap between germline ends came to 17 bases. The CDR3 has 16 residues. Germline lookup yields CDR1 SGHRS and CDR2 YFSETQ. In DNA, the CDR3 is TGCGCCAGCAGCTTGTTTCAGGTCCCTGGGGGCTATGGCTACACCTTC. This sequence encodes CASSLFQVPGGYGYTF. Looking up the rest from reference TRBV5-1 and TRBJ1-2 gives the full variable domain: KAGVTQTPRYLIKTRGQQVTLSCSPISGHRSVSWYQQTPGQGLQFLFEYFSETQRNKGNFPGRFSGRQFSNSRSEMNVSTLELGDSALYLCASSLFQVPGGYGYTFGSGTRLTVV.

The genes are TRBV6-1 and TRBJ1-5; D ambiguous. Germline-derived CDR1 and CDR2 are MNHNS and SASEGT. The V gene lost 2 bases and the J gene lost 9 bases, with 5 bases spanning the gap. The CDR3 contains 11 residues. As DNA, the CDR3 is TGTGCCAGCAGTGAATACAGGCCCCAGCATTTT. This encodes CASSEYRPQHF.

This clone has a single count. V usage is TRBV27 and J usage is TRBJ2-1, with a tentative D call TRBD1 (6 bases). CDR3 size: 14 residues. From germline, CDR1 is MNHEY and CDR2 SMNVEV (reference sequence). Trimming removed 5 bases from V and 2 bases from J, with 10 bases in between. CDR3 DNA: TGTGCCAGCAGTGCCTCAGGGGCCTACAATGAGCAGTTCTTC. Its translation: CASSASGAYNEQFF.

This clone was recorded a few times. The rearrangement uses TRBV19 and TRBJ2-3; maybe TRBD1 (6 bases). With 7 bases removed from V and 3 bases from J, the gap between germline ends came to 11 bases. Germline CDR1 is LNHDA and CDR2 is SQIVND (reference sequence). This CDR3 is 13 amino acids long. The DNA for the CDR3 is TGTGCCAGTACAGAGGACAGAACAGATACGCAGTATTTT. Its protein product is CASTEDRTDTQYF.

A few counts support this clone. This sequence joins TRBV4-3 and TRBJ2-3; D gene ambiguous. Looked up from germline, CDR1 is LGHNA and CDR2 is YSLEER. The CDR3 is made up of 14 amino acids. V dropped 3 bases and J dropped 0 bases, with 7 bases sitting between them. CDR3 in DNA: TGCGCCAGCAGCCAGGCCCTTAGCACAGATACGCAGTATTTT. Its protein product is CASSQALSTDTQYF.

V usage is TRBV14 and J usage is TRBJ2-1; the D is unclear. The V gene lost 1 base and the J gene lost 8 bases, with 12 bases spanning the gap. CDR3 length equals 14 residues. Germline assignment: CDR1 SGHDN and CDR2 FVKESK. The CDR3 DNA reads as TGTGCCAGCAGCCAAGTCGGCCCCTTGGATGAGCAGTTCTTC. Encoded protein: CASSQVGPLDEQFF. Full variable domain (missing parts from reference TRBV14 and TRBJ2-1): EAGVTQFPSHSVIEKGQTVTLRCDPISGHDNLYWYRRVMGKEIKFLLHFVKESKQDESGMPNNRFLAERTGGTYSTLKVQPAELEDSGVYFCASSQVGPLDEQFFGPGTRLTVL.

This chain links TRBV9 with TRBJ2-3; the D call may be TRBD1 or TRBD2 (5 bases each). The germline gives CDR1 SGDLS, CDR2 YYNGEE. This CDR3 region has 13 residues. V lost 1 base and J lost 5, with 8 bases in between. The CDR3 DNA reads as TGTGCCAGCAGCGTACCAGGGAGAGATACGCAGTATTTT. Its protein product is CASSVPGRDTQYF.

Here the CDR3 DNA reads TGTGCCACCAGCAGAGGACAACCGAACACCGGGGAGCTGTTTTTT. Its translation is CATSRGQPNTGELFF. V usage is TRBV15 and J usage is TRBJ2-2; no clear D. Trimming left V 1 base short and J 0 bases short, with 6 bases between. The germline CDR1 and CDR2 sequences are LNHNV and YYDKDF (reference sequence). CDR3 size: 15 residues.

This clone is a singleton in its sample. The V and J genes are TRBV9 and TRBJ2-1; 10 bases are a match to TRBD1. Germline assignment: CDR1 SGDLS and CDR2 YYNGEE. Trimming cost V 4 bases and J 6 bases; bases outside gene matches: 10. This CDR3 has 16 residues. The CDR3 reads CASSFLRDRGGNEQFF. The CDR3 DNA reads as TGTGCCAGCAGCTTTCTCCGGGACAGGGGAGGCAATGAGCAGTTCTTC.

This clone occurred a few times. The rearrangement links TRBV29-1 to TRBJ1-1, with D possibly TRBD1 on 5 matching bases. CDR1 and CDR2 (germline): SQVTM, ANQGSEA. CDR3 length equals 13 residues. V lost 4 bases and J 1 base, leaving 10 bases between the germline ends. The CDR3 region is CSVGDGRNTEAFF. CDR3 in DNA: TGCAGCGTTGGGGACGGCCGGAACACTGAAGCTTTCTTT.

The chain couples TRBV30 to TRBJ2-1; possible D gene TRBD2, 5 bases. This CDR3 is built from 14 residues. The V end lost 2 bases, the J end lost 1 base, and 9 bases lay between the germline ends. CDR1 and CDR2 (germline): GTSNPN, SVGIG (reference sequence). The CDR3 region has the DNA TGTGCCTGGAGTCCGAGGGAATCCTACAATGAGCAGTTCTTC. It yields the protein CAWSPRESYNEQFF.

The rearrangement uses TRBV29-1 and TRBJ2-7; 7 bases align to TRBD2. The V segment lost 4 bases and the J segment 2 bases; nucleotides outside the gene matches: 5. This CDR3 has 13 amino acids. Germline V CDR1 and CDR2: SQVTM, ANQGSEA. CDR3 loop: CSVGGGRAYEQYF. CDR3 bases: TGCAGCGTTGGGGGAGGGCGGGCCTACGAGCAGTACTTC.

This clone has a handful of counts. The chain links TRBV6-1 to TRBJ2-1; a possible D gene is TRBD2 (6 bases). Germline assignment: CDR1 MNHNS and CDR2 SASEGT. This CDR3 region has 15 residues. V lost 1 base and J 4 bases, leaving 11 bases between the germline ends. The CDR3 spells CASSEGTTPYNEQFF. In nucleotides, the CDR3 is TGTGCCAGCAGTGAAGGGACTACCCCTTACAATGAGCAGTTCTTC.

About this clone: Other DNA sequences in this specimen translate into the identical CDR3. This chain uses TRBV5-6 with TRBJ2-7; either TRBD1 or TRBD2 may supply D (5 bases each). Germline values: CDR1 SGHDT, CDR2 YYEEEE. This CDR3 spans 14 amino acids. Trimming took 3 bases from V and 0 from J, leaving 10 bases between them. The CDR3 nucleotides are TGTGCCAGCAGCTCCCAGGGAGCCTCCTACGAGCAGTACTTC. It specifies CASSSQGASYEQYF.

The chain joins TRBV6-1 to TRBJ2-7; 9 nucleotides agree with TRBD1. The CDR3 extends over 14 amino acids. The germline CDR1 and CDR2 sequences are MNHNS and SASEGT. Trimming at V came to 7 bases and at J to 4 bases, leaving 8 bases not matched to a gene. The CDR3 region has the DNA TGTGCCAGCACCCGACAGGGGGTAATATACGAGCAGTACTTC. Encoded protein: CASTRQGVIYEQYF.

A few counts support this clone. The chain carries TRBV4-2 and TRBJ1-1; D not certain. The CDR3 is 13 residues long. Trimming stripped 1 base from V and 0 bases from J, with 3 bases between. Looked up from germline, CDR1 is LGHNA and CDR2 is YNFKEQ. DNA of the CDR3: TGTGCCAGCAGCCAAGTGATGAACACTGAAGCTTTCTTT. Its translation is CASSQVMNTEAFF.

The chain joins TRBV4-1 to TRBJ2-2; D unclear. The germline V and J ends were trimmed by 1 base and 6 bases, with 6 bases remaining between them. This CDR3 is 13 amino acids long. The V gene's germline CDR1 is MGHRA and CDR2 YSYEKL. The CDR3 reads CASSQVVSGELFF. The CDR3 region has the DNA TGCGCCAGCAGCCAAGTAGTATCCGGGGAGCTGTTTTTT.

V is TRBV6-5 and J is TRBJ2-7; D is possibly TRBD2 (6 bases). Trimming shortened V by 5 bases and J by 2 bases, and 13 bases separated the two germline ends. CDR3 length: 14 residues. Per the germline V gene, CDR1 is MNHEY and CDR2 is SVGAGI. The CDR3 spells CASSHVAETYEQYF. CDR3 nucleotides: TGTGCCAGCAGTCACGTAGCGGAGACCTACGAGCAGTACTTC.

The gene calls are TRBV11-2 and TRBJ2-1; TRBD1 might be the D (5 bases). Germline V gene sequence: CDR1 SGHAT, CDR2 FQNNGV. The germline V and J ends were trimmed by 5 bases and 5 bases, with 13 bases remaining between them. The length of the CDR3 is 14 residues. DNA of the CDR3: TGTGCCAGCAGCCCCCTGTGGGGCCACAATGAGCAGTTCTTC. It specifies CASSPLWGHNEQFF.

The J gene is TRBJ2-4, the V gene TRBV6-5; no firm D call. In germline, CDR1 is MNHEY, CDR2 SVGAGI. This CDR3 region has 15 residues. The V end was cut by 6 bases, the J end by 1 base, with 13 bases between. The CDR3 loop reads CASSRDLLAKNIQYF. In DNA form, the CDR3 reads TGTGCCAGCAGCCGTGATCTTCTGGCCAAAAACATTCAGTACTTC.